Following are 30 T cell receptor beta chains from one sample sequenced in a study of technical replicates of blood from a handful of donors. Only in-frame clones appear in the TCRdb table, and some are missing; sequencing was by immunoSEQ multiplex PCR. This sample yields almost 90,000 clones, of which around 93% are seen a single time; approximately 0.35% belongs to the top ten. Sequenced sample: T cells isolated from PBMCs. The receptors stem from a human donor in good health.

The chain couples TRBV6-1 to TRBJ2-5; 9 bases match TRBD2. The CDR3 consists of 17 residues. Germline V lookup: CDR1 MNHNS, CDR2 SASEGT. V lost 1 base to trimming and J lost 5 bases; unmatched junction nucleotides: 11. The CDR3 DNA is TGTGCCAGCAGTGAAGGGATCCCTAGCGGGGTGGGGGAGACCCAGTACTTC. Its translation is CASSEGIPSGVGETQYF.

The chain joins TRBV18 to TRBJ1-1; D remains unclear. Trimming took off 0 bases at V and 1 base at J, with 6 bases between the two ends. The CDR3 spans 14 residues. Germline CDR1 KGHSH, CDR2 LQKENI. CDR3 residues: CASSPPDWNTEAFF. The DNA for the CDR3 is TGTGCCAGCTCACCACCCGACTGGAACACTGAAGCTTTCTTT.

This chain uses TRBV7-3 with TRBJ2-1; unclear D gene. The CDR3 has 14 residues. Per the germline V gene, CDR1 is SGHTA and CDR2 is FQGTGA. The V and J ends lost 1 base and 10 bases respectively, with 14 bases between them. In nucleotides, the CDR3 is TGTGCCAGCAGCTTAAGCATTAGCTTGCGCGAGCAGTTCTTC. Amino acid sequence: CASSLSISLREQFF.

The V gene is TRBV2, the J gene TRBJ2-4; TRBD1 is a possible D gene (5 bases). With 8 bases removed from V and 5 bases from J, the gap between germline ends came to 13 bases. The CDR3 sequence is 13 residues long. Germline V CDR1 and CDR2: SNHLY, FYNNEI. CDR3 sequence reads: CASGEQVQNIQYF. Here the CDR3 DNA reads TGTGCCAGCGGCGAACAGGTTCAAAACATTCAGTACTTC.

This rearrangement joins TRBV15 to TRBJ1-1, with 7 bases fitting TRBD1. This CDR3 has 15 amino acids. The trim removed 0 bases at V and 2 bases at J, leaving 3 bases unmatched. In germline, CDR1 is LNHNV, CDR2 YYDKDF (reference sequence). Here the CDR3 DNA reads TGTGCCACCAGCAGAGAGACAGGGTATAACACTGAAGCTTTCTTT. This gives the protein CATSRETGYNTEAFF.

V usage is TRBV29-1 and J usage is TRBJ2-5; 7 positions match TRBD1. CDR3 length: 15 amino acids. With 5 bases clipped from V and 3 bases from J, the junction kept 12 bases outside the gene matches. Germline V gene lookup returns CDR1 SQVTM and CDR2 ANQGSEA. CDR3 in amino acids: CSVLGTAMRKETQYF. CDR3 nucleotides: TGCAGCGTTTTGGGGACAGCTATGAGAAAAGAGACCCAGTACTTC.

The chain carries TRBV6-5 and TRBJ2-3, with a weak D call TRBD1 (5 bases). V was clipped by 6 bases and J by 6 bases, with 10 bases between them. This CDR3 spans 12 amino acids. CDR1 and CDR2 from the germline V gene are MNHEY and SVGAGI. The CDR3 here is CASRTGTDTQYF. The CDR3 DNA reads TGTGCCAGCAGAACAGGTACCGATACGCAGTATTTT.

The chain links TRBV6-5 to TRBJ1-3; perhaps TRBD1 as D (5 bases). The CDR3 has 15 amino acids. Germline-derived CDR1 and CDR2 are MNHEY and SVGAGI. V was shortened by 7 bases and J by 0 bases, with 13 bases between the two germline ends. The CDR3 spells CASTSDTYSGNTIYF. As DNA, the CDR3 is TGTGCCAGCACCTCGGACACCTACTCTGGAAACACCATATATTTT.

The CDR3 DNA sequence: TGTGCCAGCAGCTTATCTGGGACTAGGTACACCGGGGAGCTGTTTTTT. This gives the protein CASSLSGTRYTGELFF. This chain uses TRBV7-3 with TRBJ2-2, with 8 bases aligning to TRBD2. Germline-derived CDR1 and CDR2 are SGHTA and FQGTGA. This CDR3 spans 16 amino acids. With 2 bases clipped from V and 3 bases from J, the junction kept 5 bases outside the gene matches.

The table lists this clone with a count of one. V and J are TRBV19 and TRBJ1-5; the D gene is possibly TRBD1 (6 bases). Per the germline V gene, CDR1 is LNHDA and CDR2 is SQIVND (reference sequence). V was clipped by 3 bases and J by 7 bases, with 13 bases between them. The CDR3 spans 14 residues. CDR3 region: CASSIPRGNQPQHF. The DNA for the CDR3 is TGTGCCAGTAGTATCCCCAGGGGTAACCAGCCCCAGCATTTT.

About this clone itself: One junction end does not reproduce the germline sequence, and a read error may be involved. V usage is TRBV6-5 and J usage is TRBJ1-4, with 9 positions matching TRBD1. This CDR3 is built from 13 residues. Germline loops: CDR1 MNHEY, CDR2 SVGAGI. The CDR3 nucleotides are TGTGCCAGTAACAGGGGGCCTAATGGAAAACTGTTTTTT. Protein: CASNRGPNGKLFF.

The rearrangement uses TRBV13 and TRBJ1-4; D possibly corresponds to TRBD1 (5 bases). The CDR3 runs 15 residues. V lost 6 bases and J lost 5, with 16 bases in between. Germline V gene sequence: CDR1 PRHDT, CDR2 FYEKMQ (reference sequence). The chain's CDR3 is CASRGRGFLNEKLFF. In DNA form, the CDR3 reads TGTGCCAGCAGAGGGAGGGGCTTTCTAAATGAAAAACTGTTTTTT.

The CDR3 coding sequence is TGCGGCTTGTGTTTACCGGGACACAGCACAGATACGCAGTATTTT. Its protein product is CGLCLPGHSTDTQYF. The chain combines TRBV29-1 with TRBJ2-3; a possible D gene is TRBD1 (6 bases). The germline CDR1 and CDR2 sequences are SQVTM and ANQGSEA. The CDR3 is made up of 15 amino acids.

The V gene is TRBV6-6, the J gene TRBJ1-2; D ambiguous. CDR3 length equals 14 residues. The germline V gene has CDR1 MNHNY and CDR2 SVGAGI (reference sequence). V lost 0 bases, J lost 2 bases, and 7 bases lay in between. CDR3 nucleotide sequence: TGTGCCAGCAGTTACTCGACTGAAAACTATGGCTACACCTTC. Encoded protein: CASSYSTENYGYTF.

This chain joins TRBV6-5 and TRBJ2-1; 9 bases align to TRBD2. J lost 5 bases, V lost 3 bases, and 5 bases had no gene match. This CDR3 is built from 15 residues. Germline values: CDR1 MNHEY, CDR2 SVGAGI. This CDR3 is CASSYEREVDNEQFF. Written as DNA, the CDR3 is TGTGCCAGCAGTTATGAGCGGGAGGTTGACAATGAGCAGTTCTTC.

This rearrangement joins TRBV6-5 to TRBJ2-5; possibly TRBD1 for D (6 bases). CDR3 size: 12 residues. Germline-derived CDR1 and CDR2 are MNHEY and SVGAGI. The ends were cut back, 6 bases at V and 5 bases at J, with 10 bases in the middle. The CDR3 here is CASSNTGETQYF. DNA of the CDR3: TGTGCCAGCAGCAACACAGGGGAGACCCAGTACTTC.

The chain uses TRBV28 and TRBJ2-5, with TRBD2 matching 13 bases. The CDR3 contains 16 residues. Germline V gene lookup returns CDR1 MDHEN and CDR2 SYDVKM. The V and J ends lost 3 bases and 4 bases, in that order; junction bases with no gene match: 5. The CDR3 sequence is CASSFRTSGRRETQYF. As DNA, the CDR3 is TGTGCCAGCAGTTTTAGGACTAGCGGGAGAAGAGAGACCCAGTACTTC.

This chain uses TRBV4-1 with TRBJ2-7; perhaps TRBD2 as D (5 bases). CDR1 MGHRA and CDR2 YSYEKL come from the germline V gene. Trimming removed 1 base at V and 5 bases at J, with 9 bases between. The CDR3 runs to 13 residues. Written as DNA, the CDR3 is TGCGCCAGCAGCCAAGGATGGGGAGACGAGCAGTACTTC. It translates to CASSQGWGDEQYF.

The chain combines TRBV19 with TRBJ2-1; 7 nucleotides agree with TRBD2. This CDR3 has 13 amino acids. V dropped 8 bases and J dropped 1; count of bases not matched to a gene: 2. Germline CDR1 LNHDA, CDR2 SQIVND (reference sequence). The CDR3 here is CASREESYNEQFF. The CDR3 DNA follows: TGTGCCAGTCGGGAGGAGTCCTACAATGAGCAGTTCTTC.

Here the CDR3 reads CASQIGSRPQHF. CDR3 coding DNA: TGTGCCAGCCAAATAGGGAGTCGGCCCCAGCATTTT. The J gene is TRBJ1-5, the V gene TRBV19; D is unresolved. This CDR3 contains 12 residues. Germline values: CDR1 LNHDA, CDR2 SQIVND (reference sequence). V shed 9 bases and J shed 9 bases, with 15 bases lying between them.

CDR3 nucleotides: TGTGCCAGCTCCTGGACTAACCAAGAGACCCAGTACTTC. It codes for CASSWTNQETQYF. The chain joins TRBV6-5 to TRBJ2-5; D may be TRBD2 (6 bases). From germline, CDR1 is MNHEY and CDR2 SVGAGI. The CDR3 is 13 residues long. The V end lost 8 bases, the J end lost 0 bases, and 10 bases lay between the germline ends.

The rearrangement joins TRBV4-2 to TRBJ2-2; 8 positions agree with TRBD2. After removal of 1 base from V and 0 bases from J, the junction contained 10 bases not matched to a gene. From germline, CDR1 is LGHNA and CDR2 YNFKEQ. The CDR3 runs 19 residues. The CDR3 loop is CASSQGQAGDFANTGELFF. The CDR3, as DNA: TGTGCCAGCAGCCAAGGCCAAGCGGGAGACTTCGCGAACACCGGGGAGCTGTTTTTT.

CDR3 region: CASHPQGDQPQHF. The CDR3 DNA follows: TGTGCCAGCCACCCCCAGGGGGATCAGCCCCAGCATTTT. This chain connects TRBV2 to TRBJ1-5; 7 bases map to TRBD1. The germline V gene encodes CDR1 SNHLY and CDR2 FYNNEI. Losses at the gene ends were 8 bases for V and 5 bases for J; bases not matched to a gene: 6. The CDR3 has 13 residues.

This sequence joins TRBV5-1 and TRBJ2-1; 9 bases line up with TRBD2. With V trimmed by 3 bases and J by 2 bases, 12 bases remained unmatched. Germline V gene lookup returns CDR1 SGHRS and CDR2 YFSETQ. The CDR3 consists of 18 residues. The CDR3 protein is CASSSPVGSGRTYNEQFF. The CDR3 nucleotides are TGCGCCAGCAGCTCCCCTGTTGGTAGCGGGAGAACCTACAATGAGCAGTTCTTC. Full variable domain (missing parts from reference TRBV5-1 and TRBJ2-1): KAGVTQTPRYLIKTRGQQVTLSCSPISGHRSVSWYQQTPGQGLQFLFEYFSETQRNKGNFPGRFSGRQFSNSRSEMNVSTLELGDSALYLCASSSPVGSGRTYNEQFFGPGTRLTVL.

This rearrangement joins TRBV7-9 to TRBJ2-1, with a possible D match to TRBD1 (5 bases). Germline CDR1 is SEHNR and CDR2 is FQNEAQ (reference sequence). The V end was cut by 4 bases, the J end by 5 bases, with 15 bases between. The CDR3 is 15 residues long. CDR3 in amino acids: CASSWQGKANNEQFF. CDR3 in DNA: TGTGCCAGCAGCTGGCAGGGCAAGGCGAACAATGAGCAGTTCTTC.

This chain connects TRBV27 to TRBJ1-4; 9 bases are a match to TRBD1. The V gene end was trimmed by 5 bases and the J gene end by 7 bases; junction bases not matched to a gene: 8. Germline assignment: CDR1 MNHEY and CDR2 SMNVEV (reference sequence). This CDR3 is 15 amino acids long. The CDR3 loop is CASSPRTGVAEKLFF. In DNA, the CDR3 is TGTGCCAGCAGTCCCCGGACAGGGGTGGCTGAAAAACTGTTTTTT.

This chain uses TRBV19 with TRBJ2-7; tentatively, D is TRBD1 (5 bases). Trimming shortened V by 3 bases and J by 3 bases, and 9 bases separated the two germline ends. The V gene's germline CDR1 is LNHDA and CDR2 SQIVND (reference sequence). The length of the CDR3 is 13 residues. CDR3 DNA sequence: TGTGCCAGTAGTATGGGCAGGGTCTACGAGCAGTACTTC. It is translated as CASSMGRVYEQYF.

This chain's CDR3 is CASRGGSLPQHF. In DNA form, the CDR3 reads TGTGCCAGCAGGGGCGGGTCTCTCCCCCAGCATTTT. The V and J genes are TRBV2 and TRBJ1-5, with D unresolved. This CDR3 has 12 residues. V was trimmed by 6 bases and J by 10 bases, leaving 13 bases between them. Looked up from germline, CDR1 is SNHLY and CDR2 is FYNNEI.

The J gene is TRBJ1-2, the V gene TRBV16; D possibly corresponds to TRBD1 (5 bases). The germline V gene has CDR1 KGHSY and CDR2 FQNENV. This CDR3 is built from 17 residues. V lost 4 bases and J lost 4, with 22 bases in between. The CDR3 nucleotides read TGTGCCAGCAGCCCGCACCTGGACAAGGTGGCGACCTATGGCTACACCTTC. It specifies CASSPHLDKVATYGYTF. The complete variable domain, with remaining parts taken from reference TRBV16 and TRBJ1-2, reads GEEVAQTPKHLVRGEGQKAKLYCAPIKGHSYVFWYQQVLKNEFKFLISFQNENVFDETGMPKERFSAKCLPNSPCSLEIQATKLEDSAVYFCASSPHLDKVATYGYTFGSGTRLTVV.

The rearrangement uses TRBV27 and TRBJ2-1, with 11 bases that match TRBD2. Germline-derived CDR1 and CDR2 are MNHEY and SMNVEV (reference sequence). The junction had 4 bases not matched to a gene; V was cut back by 5 bases and J by 7 bases. This CDR3 comprises 14 residues. Here the CDR3 reads CASSPRTSGNEQFF. CDR3 in DNA: TGTGCCAGCAGTCCCAGGACTAGCGGGAATGAGCAGTTCTTC.